Listed below are T cell receptor beta chains from one sample, sequenced in a study of blood T cell repertoires in COVID-19. Clones were read by immunoSEQ multiplex PCR, and TCRdb kept only the in-frame ones, dropping some. The data hold approximately 240,000 clones, with roughly 80% observed a single time. Sample: PBMCs or T cells enriched from blood (not recorded which). These receptors all stem from a woman between 35 and 50 years old with acute COVID-19. Each CDR3 is given with its conserved first and last residue. Fields, in order: D gene, clone size, J gene, V gene, CDR3 protein, CDR3 DNA. D genes are given only for firm matches. Only some rows state a clone size, as once, few, many or a class for expanded clones.

. . TRBJ2-5 TRBV23-1 CASRLAVETQYF TGCGCCAGCCGGCTTGCGGTTGAGACCCAGTACTTC
TRBD2 . TRBJ2-2 TRBV7-6 CASSLWDGASGGNLGELFF TGTGCCAGCAGCTTATGGGATGGGGCTAGCGGGGGTAATCTCGGGGAGCTGTTTTTT
TRBD1 . TRBJ2-1 TRBV2 CASTDRQGMNEQFF TGTGCCAGCACGGACAGACAGGGGATGAATGAGCAGTTCTTC
TRBD1 few TRBJ1-6 TRBV30 CAWSRSGGASPLHF TGTGCCTGGAGTCGGTCAGGGGGCGCGTCACCCCTCCACTTT
TRBD2 once TRBJ2-1 TRBV7-2 CASSLDSGRHNEQFF TGTGCCAGCAGCTTAGACAGCGGGAGGCACAATGAGCAGTTCTTC
. . TRBJ2-4 TRBV11-2 CASSPPRPKNIQYF TGTGCCAGCAGCCCGCCTAGGCCCAAAAACATTCAGTACTTC
. once TRBJ1-1 TRBV28 CASSSVGEGDTEAFF TGTGCCAGCAGTTCCGTGGGGGAGGGGGACACTGAAGCTTTCTTT
. . TRBJ2-7 TRBV19 CASPQQGHLRSYEQYF TGTGCCAGCCCCCAACAGGGACACCTGAGGAGCTACGAGCAGTACTTC
. . TRBJ1-2 TRBV30 CAWSQGRYGYTF TGTGCCTGGAGTCAGGGTCGCTATGGCTACACCTTC
. . TRBJ1-2 TRBV15 CATSSRRGGSPYGYTF TGTGCCACCAGCAGCAGGCGGGGGGGGTCCCCCTATGGCTACACCTTC
TRBD2 . TRBJ2-1 TRBV2 CASSETSGNEQFF TGTGCCAGCAGTGAAACTAGCGGGAATGAGCAGTTCTTC
TRBD2 . TRBJ2-7 TRBV7-2 CASSPPRAGYEQYF TGTGCCAGCAGCCCGCCGAGAGCGGGATACGAGCAGTACTTC
. . TRBJ2-2 TRBV20-1 CSARTSGELFF TGCAGTGCTAGGACTAGCGGGGAGCTGTTTTTT
TRBD1 once TRBJ1-1 TRBV6-4 CASGSDREGQTEAFF TGTGCCAGCGGAAGCGACAGGGAAGGGCAGACTGAAGCTTTCTTT
. few TRBJ2-6 TRBV7-2 CASSLDSSGANVLTF TGTGCCAGCAGCTTGGACAGCTCTGGGGCCAACGTCCTGACTTTC
. . TRBJ1-1 TRBV5-1 CASSFVGGTYTEAFF TGCGCCAGCAGCTTCGTCGGAGGAACCTACACTGAAGCTTTCTTT
TRBD1 . TRBJ1-2 TRBV6-5 CASSYGTGLRDGYTF TGTGCCAGCAGTTACGGGACAGGGTTGCGAGATGGCTACACCTTC
. . TRBJ2-1 TRBV19 CASSMGGPSNEQFF TGTGCCAGTAGTATGGGAGGCCCTTCCAATGAGCAGTTCTTC
. . TRBJ1-4 TRBV9 CASSEQGNEKLFF TGTGCCAGCAGCGAACAGGGAAATGAAAAACTGTTTTTT
TRBD1 . TRBJ2-2 TRBV9 CASSRDRGELFF TGTGCCAGCAGCCGGGACAGGGGGGAGCTGTTTTTT
TRBD1 . TRBJ1-4 TRBV18 CASSPRQGRNEKLFF TGTGCCAGCTCACCAAGACAGGGGAGGAATGAAAAACTGTTTTTT
. . TRBJ1-5 TRBV15 CATSREGSGGDQPQHF TGTGCCACCAGCAGAGAGGGCTCGGGGGGCGATCAGCCCCAGCATTTT
TRBD2 . TRBJ2-1 TRBV3-1/TRBV3-2 CASKPGSGGASEQFF TGTGCCAGTAAGCCCGGTAGCGGGGGGGCTAGTGAGCAGTTCTTC
. . TRBJ2-1 TRBV4-1 CASSPMGLDPNEQFF TGCGCCAGCAGCCCTATGGGACTGGACCCTAATGAGCAGTTCTTC
TRBD2 . TRBJ2-3 TRBV28 CASGLAGVGTDTQYF TGTGCCTCGGGACTAGCGGGAGTTGGCACAGATACGCAGTATTTT
. . TRBJ2-7 TRBV4-2 CASSQVQGVDEQYF TGTGCCAGCAGCCAAGTACAGGGTGTGGACGAGCAGTACTTC
TRBD2 once TRBJ2-1 TRBV10-3 CAISAGTSGNNEQFF TGTGCCATCAGTGCCGGGACTAGCGGAAACAATGAGCAGTTCTTC
. once TRBJ2-2 TRBV25-1 CASRFVSRGNTGELFF TGTGCCAGCAGGTTTGTTTCCAGGGGGAACACCGGGGAGCTGTTTTTT
. . TRBJ1-1 TRBV19 CASSERSMNTEAFF TGTGCCAGTAGTGAGAGATCAATGAACACTGAAGCTTTCTTT
. once TRBJ1-5 TRBV27 CASSLIGNQPQHF TGTGCCAGCAGTTTAATAGGCAATCAGCCCCAGCATTTT
. . TRBJ1-2 TRBV11-2 CASSGGHFYGYTF TGTGCCAGCAGCGGGGGACACTTCTATGGCTACACCTTC
TRBD2 . TRBJ2-2 TRBV4-3 CASSQDLGRAGTGELFF TGCGCCAGCAGCCAAGATTTAGGGAGGGCGGGCACCGGGGAGCTGTTTTTT
TRBD1 . TRBJ2-3 TRBV7-9 CASSFTGGTDTQYF TGTGCCAGCAGCTTTACAGGGGGGACAGATACGCAGTATTTT
. . TRBJ1-5 TRBV3-1/TRBV3-2 CASSQGGVQPQHF TGTGCCAGCAGCCAAGGGGGGGTTCAGCCCCAGCATTTT
TRBD2 . TRBJ2-7 TRBV28 CASSSRLAPYEQYF TGTGCCAGCAGTTCGCGACTAGCGCCCTACGAGCAGTACTTC
. . TRBJ1-1 TRBV6-2/TRBV6-3 CASSYRRGAEAFF TGTGCCAGCAGTTACCGGAGGGGCGCTGAAGCTTTCTTT
. . TRBJ1-5 TRBV9 CASQSPGGQPQHF TGTGCCTCACAATCACCGGGAGGTCAGCCCCAGCATTTT
. once TRBJ1-2 TRBV29-1 CSATDGVPDGYTF TGCAGCGCAACCGACGGGGTCCCGGATGGCTACACCTTC
TRBD1 . TRBJ2-5 TRBV5-1 CASSLTGQGARETQYF TGCGCCAGCAGCTTGACTGGACAGGGGGCGAGGGAGACCCAGTACTTC
TRBD1 . TRBJ2-4 TRBV5-4 CASGRDSQNIQYF TGTGCCAGCGGCCGGGACAGCCAAAACATTCAGTACTTC
. . TRBJ1-5 TRBV6-6 CASSLTGEGSNQPQHF TGTGCCAGCAGCTTGACAGGAGAAGGTAGCAATCAGCCCCAGCATTTT
. . TRBJ2-7 TRBV3-1/TRBV3-2 CASSQDYLGRLVSSYEQYF TGTGCCAGCAGCCAAGACTATCTAGGTCGACTAGTAAGTTCGTACGAGCAGTACTTC
. . TRBJ1-2 TRBV6-5 CASSYSPGEGYGYTF TGTGCCAGCAGTTACTCGCCAGGGGAGGGCTATGGCTACACCTTC
. . TRBJ1-1 TRBV6-2/TRBV6-3 CASSYSTGAEAFF TGTGCCAGCAGTTACTCGACCGGGGCTGAAGCTTTCTTT
TRBD1 . TRBJ2-2 TRBV5-1 CASSLGDRGRTGELFF TGCGCCAGCAGCTTGGGGGACAGGGGGCGCACCGGGGAGCTGTTTTTT
. . TRBJ1-2 TRBV28 CASNPGQLYGYTF TGTGCCAGCAACCCTGGACAGCTCTATGGCTACACCTTC
TRBD1 . TRBJ2-3 TRBV27 CASYKDRTGGPDTQYF TGTGCCAGCTATAAAGATAGGACAGGGGGACCAGATACGCAGTATTTT
. . TRBJ1-4 TRBV15 CATSRGPREKLFF TGTGCCACCAGCAGAGGGCCTAGGGAAAAACTGTTTTTT
. . TRBJ2-2 TRBV5-1 CASSPGGANTGELFF TGCGCCAGCAGCCCTGGAGGGGCGAACACCGGGGAGCTGTTTTTT
TRBD1 once TRBJ1-4 TRBV4-2 CASSPGQGREEKLFF TGTGCCAGCAGCCCGGGACAGGGCCGTGAAGAAAAACTGTTTTTT
. . TRBJ1-1 TRBV19 CASQARRNTEAFF TGTGCCAGTCAGGCACGGCGGAACACTGAAGCTTTCTTT
TRBD2 . TRBJ2-1 TRBV11-2 CASSLGEAGGKFF TGTGCCAGCAGCTTAGGGGAAGCGGGAGGAAAGTTCTTC
TRBD1 once TRBJ2-3 TRBV11-1 CASRQTGDHTDTQYF TGTGCCAGCAGGCAGACAGGGGACCACACAGATACGCAGTATTTT
. . TRBJ2-2 TRBV30 CAWRPRDTYTGELFF TGTGCCTGGAGACCCCGGGACACCTACACCGGGGAGCTGTTTTTT